This T cell receptor (beta chain) came from a study of OX40 agonist ivuxolimab in advanced cancers. With respect to the entire study: Ivuxolimab was a fully human IgG2 agonistic monoclonal antibody targeting the costimulatory receptor OX40 (CD134). Intravenous ivuxolimab was administered to patients every 2 weeks at six dose levels: 0.01, 0.1, 0.3, 1.5, 3 and 10 mg/kg. Among the 50 to 55 dose-escalation patients, some 20 had hepatocellular carcinoma, some 15 melanoma, 9 renal cell carcinoma and 9 head and neck cancer. The dose-escalation cohort was roughly 80% male with a mean age of approximately 60 years, ranging from about 20 to 85. Prior anti-PD-1, anti-PD-L1 or anti-CTLA-4 therapy was permitted, and checkpoint inhibitors had been received by roughly 42% of dose-escalation patients. Partial responses occurred in three dose-escalation patients: two with cutaneous melanoma and one with hepatocellular carcinoma. Peripheral TCRbeta sequencing aimed to test whether ivuxolimab altered TCR sequence diversity and caused clonal T-cell expansion. The monotherapy dose-escalation portion (N ≈ 52 patients) of the phase I ivuxolimab trial is reported in the paper.

For sequencing of the TCRbeta CDR3 region, genomic DNA was extracted from the sorted cells. The immunoSEQ Assay was used for sequencing of TCRbeta CDR3 regions. Entries here come from immuneACCESS through TCRdb and include only in-frame sequences with V and J called. Some clones fail to appear in such tables; in the studies checked, an unresolved V gene covers under half of the shortfall, and the cause of the remainder is unknown. Counted in this sample were about 73,000 clones; 80% to 90% of them appeared once. Clones ranked in the top ten supply approximately 2.6% of the sample. The paper's findings and limits, for the study overall: Clonal expansion of both CD4+ and CD8+ blood T cells was observed from baseline to week 6 at doses 0.1 to 3.0 mg/kg. Low levels of normalized T-cell clonal expansion were also seen in some nonresponding patients. Partial responders in the 0.1-3.0 mg/kg groups had among the lowest normalized peripheral clonal expansion, especially among CD8+ T cells. The antigen specificity of the peripheral T cells that underwent clonal expansion was not determined. On average, CD8+ T cells showed more expanded clones than CD4+ T cells after ivuxolimab.

The CDR3 holds 15 amino acids from the cysteine to the phenylalanine. The only DNA kept is the CDR3, 45 bases in frame from the first base. For CDR1 and CDR2, the germline V gene lists LGHNA and YNFKEQ. The germline ends are 12 bases apart after V is trimmed by 0 bases and J by 6 bases. The trial excluded patients who had a history of autoimmune disease or were on systemic immunosuppression. Peripheral blood for TCR sequencing was collected from all dose cohorts at baseline, on cycle 4 day 1, and on cycle 7 day 1. Samples came from an open-label, multicenter, first-in-human phase I dose-escalation trial of ivuxolimab. Adults with locally advanced or metastatic melanoma, renal cell, hepatocellular, or head and neck squamous cell carcinoma were enrolled in the trial. Before TCR sequencing, CD4+ and CD8+ T cells were separately sorted from peripheral blood. A word on this clone: The antigen this receptor binds is unknown. Per-base qualities were not stored, and no clone one base away is much larger.

The rearranged segments are TRBV4-2 and TRBJ2-1, with TRBD1 perhaps the D gene, on 7 matching bases. The clonotype was recovered from an adult with an advanced solid tumor such as melanoma, head and neck, liver or kidney cancer. The sequences come from CD4+ or CD8+ T cells sorted from blood, collected in a trial of the OX40 agonist ivuxolimab. The base sequence is TGTGCCAGCAGCCAAGACGACAGGGAGGTCAATGAGCAGTTCTTC. Its translation is CASSQDDREVNEQFF.